This passage covers 27 T cell receptor beta chains from one sample sequenced in a study of T-cell memory formation after mild COVID-19. Via MiXCR, TCRdb re-called the 5' RACE reads, giving one row per CDR3 protein. The table has over 150,000 distinct CDR3 sequences, about 18% seen once. The specimen sequenced was PBMCs or a T cell subset sorted from them (not recorded which). The receptors stem from a man aged 18 to 35 who had mild COVID-19 (a few samples of this study predate the infection). Cell type and time point are not known.

The rearrangement links TRBV12-3 or TRBV12-4 to TRBJ1-6; D might be TRBD1 (5 bases). The CDR3 contains 14 residues. The V end was cut by 0 bases, the J end by 14 bases, with 14 bases between. The CDR3 sequence is CASSLAGTASTLHF. The CDR3 bases are TGTGCCAGCAGTTTAGCGGGGACCGCGTCAACCCTCCACTTT.

The rearrangement links TRBV20-1 to TRBJ1-3, with a possible D match to TRBD1 (5 bases). V was trimmed by 4 bases and J by 8 bases, leaving 21 bases between them. CDR3 size: 15 residues. Germline-derived CDR1 and CDR2 are DFQATT and SNEGSKA (reference sequence). The DNA for the CDR3 is TGCAGTGCTATCACGCCGGGACCCTCCGGGGACACCATATATTTT. It is translated as CSAITPGPSGDTIYF.

This clonotype showed up just a few times. This chain links TRBV29-1 with TRBJ1-5, with D possibly matching TRBD1 (5 bases). The CDR3 totals 14 residues. The germline V gene encodes CDR1 SQVTM and CDR2 ANQGSEA. V was trimmed by 4 bases and J by 5 bases, leaving 15 bases between them. This CDR3 is CSVAMAGRDQPQHF. The DNA of the CDR3 is TGCAGCGTTGCAATGGCAGGGAGGGATCAGCCCCAGCATTTT.

V usage is TRBV6-5 and J usage is TRBJ2-2; perhaps TRBD1 as D (6 bases). V shed 6 bases and J shed 7 bases, with 12 bases lying between them. This CDR3 spans 13 amino acids. Germline assignment: CDR1 MNHEY and CDR2 SVGAGI. The CDR3 spells CASRTGSHGELFF. The CDR3 DNA follows: TGTGCCAGCAGGACAGGCTCTCACGGGGAGCTGTTTTTT.

This clonotype was found a few times. V is TRBV6-2 or TRBV6-3 and J is TRBJ2-5; possible D gene TRBD2, 6 bases. Germline CDR1 and CDR2: MNHEY and SVGEGT. The CDR3 loop spans 14 amino acids. The V and J ends lost 5 bases and 3 bases respectively, with 13 bases between them. The CDR3 here is CASSNHGGEETQYF. The CDR3 DNA reads as TGTGCCAGCAGTAACCACGGCGGGGAAGAGACCCAGTACTTC.

The chain recombines TRBV5-1 with TRBJ2-1, with 9 bases fitting TRBD2. There are 15 residues in the CDR3. The germline V gene encodes CDR1 SGHRS and CDR2 YFSETQ. With V trimmed by 0 bases and J by 3 bases, 1 base remained unmatched. The CDR3 reads CASSLVAGVYNEQFF. The CDR3 nucleotides read TGCGCCAGCAGCTTGGTAGCGGGGGTCTACAATGAGCAGTTCTTC.

V is TRBV12-3 or TRBV12-4 and J is TRBJ1-1; D not resolved. Trimming stripped 5 bases from V and 0 bases from J, with 7 bases between. The CDR3 covers 13 residues. The CDR3 here is CASSPTLNTEAFF. As DNA, the CDR3 is TGTGCCAGCAGTCCCACACTGAACACTGAAGCTTTCTTT.

In its sample, this clonotype was seen a few times. The chain joins TRBV7-2 to TRBJ1-5; 7 nucleotides agree with TRBD1. Per the germline V gene, CDR1 is SGHTA and CDR2 is FQGNSA. V was clipped by 5 bases and J by 7 bases; unmatched bases: 8. The CDR3 extends over 14 amino acids. CDR3 loop: CASSTRQGGQPQHF. The CDR3 nucleotides read TGTGCCAGCAGCACCCGACAGGGCGGCCAGCCCCAGCATTTT. Based on the CDR3 plus reference TRBV7-2 and TRBJ1-5, the full variable domain is GAGVSQSPSNKVTEKGKDVELRCDPISGHTALYWYRQSLGQGLEFLIYFQGNSAPDKSGLPSDRFSAERTGGSVSTLTIQRTQQEDSAVYLCASSTRQGGQPQHFGDGTRLSIL.

The chain carries TRBV4-2 and TRBJ1-2, with D perhaps TRBD1 (5 bases). CDR3 length: 15 residues. V lost 3 bases, J lost 3 bases, and 14 bases lay in between. CDR1 is LGHNA and CDR2 is YNFKEQ in the germline V gene. DNA of the CDR3: TGTGCCAGCAGCCACCTCGGGACCGTTTACTATGGCTACACCTTC. The encoded protein is CASSHLGTVYYGYTF.

The chain employs TRBV6-2 or TRBV6-3 and TRBJ2-7; perhaps D is TRBD1 or TRBD2 (5 bases each). This CDR3 has 15 amino acids. The V end lost 6 bases, the J end lost 6 bases, and 21 bases lay between the germline ends. CDR1 MNHEY and CDR2 SVGEGT come from the germline V gene. In DNA, the CDR3 is TGTGCCAGCAGAACCCGGGACCCCTCCCGGGTCGAGCAGTACGTC. Its protein is CASRTRDPSRVEQYV.

The V and J genes are TRBV6-2 or TRBV6-3 and TRBJ2-5, with D possibly matching TRBD2 (7 bases). The V end was cut by 5 bases, the J end by 5 bases, with 21 bases between. This CDR3 contains 16 residues. Germline values: CDR1 MNHEY, CDR2 SVGEGT. The CDR3 nucleotides read TGTGCCAGCAGTCCCGTGTGGGCGGGGGCCCAGGAGACCCAGTACTTC. Protein: CASSPVWAGAQETQYF.

Ten or more counts support this clonotype. This chain connects TRBV3-1 to TRBJ2-3, with 11 bases identical to TRBD2. V shed 4 bases, J shed 5 bases, and the junction held 2 bases outside the gene matches. CDR3 length: 14 residues. Germline V gene lookup returns CDR1 LGHDT and CDR2 YNNKEL (reference sequence). The CDR3 reads CASSLTSGEDTQYF. The CDR3 bases are TGTGCCAGCAGCCTGACTAGCGGGGAAGATACGCAGTATTTT.

V usage is TRBV5-1 and J usage is TRBJ2-4, with D unresolved. The V gene lost 5 bases and the J gene lost 0 bases, with 9 bases spanning the gap. CDR1 SGHRS and CDR2 YFSETQ come from the germline V gene. CDR3 size: 14 residues. CDR3 bases: TGCGCCAGCAGGGGCACCCTAGCCAAAAACATTCAGTACTTC. This codes for CASRGTLAKNIQYF.

The chain is built from TRBV2 and TRBJ2-5; 11 nucleotides agree with TRBD2. CDR3 length equals 17 residues. The germline gives CDR1 SNHLY, CDR2 FYNNEI. V shed 9 bases, J shed 0 bases, and the junction held 12 bases outside the gene matches. CDR3 protein: CASRPPGLADYQETQYF. CDR3 DNA sequence: TGTGCCAGTCGGCCTCCGGGACTAGCGGACTACCAAGAGACCCAGTACTTC.

This clonotype was observed a few times. V usage is TRBV14 and J usage is TRBJ2-1, with a weak D call TRBD1 (6 bases). V was clipped by 8 bases and J by 7 bases, with 12 bases between them. CDR3 size: 12 residues. Germline lookup yields CDR1 SGHDN and CDR2 FVKESK. The chain's CDR3 is CASGRQVNEQFF. CDR3 coding DNA: TGTGCCAGCGGTAGACAGGTTAATGAGCAGTTCTTC.

The CDR3 DNA sequence: TGTGCCAGCAGCCAGGACACCCAACCCAATCAGCCCCAGCATTTT. Its protein product is CASSQDTQPNQPQHF. The rearrangement uses TRBV3-1 and TRBJ1-5; D might be TRBD1 (5 bases). In germline, CDR1 is LGHDT, CDR2 YNNKEL (reference sequence). The CDR3 is 15 amino acids. V dropped 3 bases and J dropped 3 bases, with 12 bases sitting between them.

The gene calls are TRBV20-1 and TRBJ2-6, with 7 bases fitting TRBD1. CDR1 and CDR2 (germline): DFQATT, SNEGSKA (reference sequence). Losses at the gene ends were 3 bases for V and 2 bases for J; bases not matched to a gene: 7. The CDR3 is 16 residues long. The DNA of the CDR3 is TGCAGTGCTAGTAGGACAGGCCTTCCTGGGGCCAACGTCCTGACTTTC. Amino acids: CSASRTGLPGANVLTF.

The V and J genes are TRBV20-1 and TRBJ1-4; no reliable D call. Germline CDR1 DFQATT, CDR2 SNEGSKA (reference sequence). The length of the CDR3 is 14 residues. V was cut by 4 bases and J by 0 bases, with 9 bases left in between. The CDR3 protein is CSAKRGATNEKLFF. CDR3 bases: TGCAGTGCTAAGCGGGGTGCAACTAATGAAAAACTGTTTTTT.

The chain has TRBV11-2 and TRBJ1-6; tentative D call: TRBD1 (5 bases). This CDR3 is 16 amino acids long. The V end lost 6 bases, the J end lost 9 bases, and 21 bases lay between the germline ends. CDR1 and CDR2 from the germline V gene are SGHAT and FQNNGV. CDR3 amino acids: CASRSTPGGFFSPLHF. The CDR3 DNA reads as TGTGCCAGCAGGAGCACACCCGGGGGGTTTTTTTCACCCCTCCACTTT.

This clonotype was observed a few times. This chain connects TRBV7-2 to TRBJ2-3; 12 bases fit TRBD2. V trimming: 5 bases; J trimming: 4 bases; junction bases outside the gene matches: 4. The CDR3 loop spans 15 amino acids. The V gene's germline CDR1 is SGHTA and CDR2 FQGNSA. Here the CDR3 reads CASSTRLAGADTQYF. CDR3 nucleotides: TGTGCCAGCAGCACTCGACTAGCGGGGGCAGATACGCAGTATTTT.

J is TRBJ1-6 and V is TRBV5-1; 7 bases align to TRBD1. Germline V CDR1 and CDR2: SGHRS, YFSETQ. After removal of 4 bases from V and 5 bases from J, the junction contained 6 bases not matched to a gene. This CDR3 contains 15 residues. This chain's CDR3 is CASSPSGQDNSPLHF. In nucleotides, the CDR3 is TGCGCCAGCAGCCCGAGTGGACAGGATAATTCACCCCTCCACTTT.

V is TRBV5-1 and J is TRBJ2-1; TRBD1 agrees at 9 bases. V trimming: 3 bases; J trimming: 6 bases; junction bases outside the gene matches: 7. Germline-derived CDR1 and CDR2 are SGHRS and YFSETQ. The CDR3 extends over 15 amino acids. The CDR3 reads CASSWGTGRGNEQFF. The CDR3 DNA reads TGCGCCAGCAGCTGGGGGACAGGGCGGGGCAATGAGCAGTTCTTC.

The chain joins TRBV18 to TRBJ2-7, with 7 bases lining up with TRBD1. The CDR3 length is 12 residues. Germline V gene lookup returns CDR1 KGHSH and CDR2 LQKENI. With V trimmed by 6 bases and J by 7 bases, 6 bases remained unmatched. This CDR3 reads CASSLTGIEQYV. The CDR3 DNA follows: TGTGCCAGCTCCCTGACAGGGATAGAGCAGTACGTC.

The genes are TRBV5-1 and TRBJ2-1; TRBD2 matches 10 bases. The germline V gene encodes CDR1 SGHRS and CDR2 YFSETQ. This CDR3 comprises 14 residues. Trimming cost V 1 base and J 8 bases; bases outside gene matches: 3. The CDR3 DNA follows: TGCGCCAGCAGCTTGCAGCGGGGGGGCGATGAGCAGTTCTTC. It yields the protein CASSLQRGGDEQFF.

The rearrangement links TRBV20-1 to TRBJ2-5; the D gene could be TRBD1 or TRBD2 (6 bases each). Trimming removed 4 bases from V and 4 bases from J, with 10 bases in between. Germline-derived CDR1 and CDR2 are DFQATT and SNEGSKA (reference sequence). This CDR3 is built from 12 residues. The CDR3 DNA reads TGCAGTGCTAAGGGGGGCCCAGAGACCCAGTACTTC. Its translation is CSAKGGPETQYF.

The chain employs TRBV7-9 and TRBJ2-1; D is unresolved. Germline V gene data show CDR1 as SEHNR and CDR2 as FQNEAQ (reference sequence). Trimming removed 7 bases at V and 2 bases at J, with 15 bases between. The CDR3 contains 15 residues. This CDR3 is CASTRPFLPYNEQFF. Written as DNA, the CDR3 is TGTGCCAGCACCCGGCCTTTCCTCCCCTACAATGAGCAGTTCTTC.

The chain employs TRBV11-2 and TRBJ2-3; 8 nucleotides match TRBD1. Germline-derived CDR1 and CDR2 are SGHAT and FQNNGV. Trimming took 6 bases from V and 0 from J; bases not matched to a gene: 8. The CDR3 sequence is 16 residues long. The CDR3 loop reads CASRNQGALSTDTQYF. Written as DNA, the CDR3 is TGTGCCAGCAGAAATCAGGGGGCGCTCAGCACAGATACGCAGTATTTT. The variable domain in full, completed from reference TRBV11-2 and TRBJ2-3, reads EAGVAQSPRYKIIEKRQSVAFWCNPISGHATLYWYQQILGQGPKLLIQFQNNGVVDDSQLPKDRFSAERLKGVDSTLKIQPAKLEDSAVYLCASRNQGALSTDTQYFGPGTRLTVL.